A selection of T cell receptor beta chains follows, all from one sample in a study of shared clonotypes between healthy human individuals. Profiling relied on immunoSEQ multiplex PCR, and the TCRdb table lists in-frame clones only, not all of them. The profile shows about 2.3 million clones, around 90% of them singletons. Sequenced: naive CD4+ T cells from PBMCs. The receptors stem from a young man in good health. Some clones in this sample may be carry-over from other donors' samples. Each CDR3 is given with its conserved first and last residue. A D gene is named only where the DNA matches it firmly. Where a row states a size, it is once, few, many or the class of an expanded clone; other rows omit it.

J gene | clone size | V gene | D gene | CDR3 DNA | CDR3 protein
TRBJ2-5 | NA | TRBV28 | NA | TGTGCCAGCAGTCATCCTCCGGGACAGTCTCGGGGGGAGACCCAGTACTTC | CASSHPPGQSRGETQYF
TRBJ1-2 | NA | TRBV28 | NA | TGTGCCAGCAGTTTATTTCGCGGTGGAGGGAGATTCTTTGGCTACACCTTC | CASSLFRGGGRFFGYTF
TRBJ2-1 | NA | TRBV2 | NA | TGTGCCAGCGGGAAAGGGGGTAAGAATGAGCAGTTCTTC | CASGKGGKNEQFF
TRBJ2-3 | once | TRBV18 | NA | TGTGCCAGCTCACCACAGACCGACGAAACAGATACGCAGTATTTT | CASSPQTDETDTQYF
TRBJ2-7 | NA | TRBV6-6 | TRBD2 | TGTGCCGCCCGGACTAGCGGGAGCTCCTACGAGCAGTACTTC | CAARTSGSSYEQYF
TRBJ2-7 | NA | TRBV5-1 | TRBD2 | TGCGCCAGCAGCGAAGATTACGCGGGAGGAGGCGAGCAGTACTTC | CASSEDYAGGGEQYF
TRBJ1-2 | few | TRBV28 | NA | TGTGCCAGCAGTTTGGCACAGGGCTATGGCTACACCTTC | CASSLAQGYGYTF
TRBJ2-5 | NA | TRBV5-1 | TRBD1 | TGCGCCAGCAGCCGGTTAGAAGGGGGCGATGAGACCCAGTACTTC | CASSRLEGGDETQYF
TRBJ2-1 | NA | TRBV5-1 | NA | TGCGCCAGCAGCGTTGGGAGGAGCTCCTACAATGAGCAGTTCTTC | CASSVGRSSYNEQFF
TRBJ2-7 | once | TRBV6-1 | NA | TGTGCCAGCAGTGTCGACTACGAGCAGTACTTC | CASSVDYEQYF
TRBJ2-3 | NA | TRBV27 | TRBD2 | TGTGCCAGCAGTTTCCGGTGGGGGGGAGGCACAGATACGCAGTATTTT | CASSFRWGGGTDTQYF
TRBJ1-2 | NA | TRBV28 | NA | TGTGCCAGCAGTTCACCCGACAGTAGGTACACCTTC | CASSSPDSRYTF
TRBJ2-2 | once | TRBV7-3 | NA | TGTGCCAGCAGCTTAACGCCCCCAGGTCCCGGGGAGCTGTTTTTT | CASSLTPPGPGELFF
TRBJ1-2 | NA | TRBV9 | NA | TGTGCCAGCAGCCCCGCCGTGGACCTTAACTATGGCTACACCTTC | CASSPAVDLNYGYTF
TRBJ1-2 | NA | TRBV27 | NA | TGTGCCAGCAGTCTGTCCCGAACCTATGGCTACACCTTC | CASSLSRTYGYTF
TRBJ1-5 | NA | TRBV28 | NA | TGTGCCAGCAGTTTTGCCGGGCCCCAGCATTTT | CASSFAGPQHF
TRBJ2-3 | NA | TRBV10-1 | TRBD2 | TGCGCCAGCAGTGAGTCTCTAGCGGAGTTAACTAGCACAGATACGCAGTATTTT | CASSESLAELTSTDTQYF
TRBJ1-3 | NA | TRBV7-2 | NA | TGTGCCAGCAGCTTAGGGGCGACAGGTGGAAACACCATATATTTT | CASSLGATGGNTIYF
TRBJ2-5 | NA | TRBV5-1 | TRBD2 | TGCGCCAGCAGAGGGACTGGCGGGGGGTACCAAGAGACCCAGTACTTC | CASRGTGGGYQETQYF
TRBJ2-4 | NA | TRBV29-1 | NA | TGCAGCGGGTCAGCTGGAAGAAACATTCAGTACTTC | CSGSAGRNIQYF
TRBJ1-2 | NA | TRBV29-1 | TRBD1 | TGCAGCGACGGGACAGGGGGGAGAGGCTACACCTTC | CSDGTGGRGYTF
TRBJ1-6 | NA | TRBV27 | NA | TGTGCCAGCAGTTTATTCAGCAGGGATGGTAATTCACCCCTCCACTTT | CASSLFSRDGNSPLHF
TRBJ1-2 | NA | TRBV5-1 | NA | TGCGCCAGCAGCCCAGACTATGGCTACACCTTC | CASSPDYGYTF
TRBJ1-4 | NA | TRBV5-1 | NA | TGCGCCAGCAGCTCAAAGGCCACGGAGAATGAAAAACTGTTTTTT | CASSSKATENEKLFF
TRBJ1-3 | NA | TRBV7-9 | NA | TGTGCCAGCAGCTTACGGGAGGACCACTCTGGAAACACCATATATTTT | CASSLREDHSGNTIYF
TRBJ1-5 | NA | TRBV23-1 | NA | TGCGCCAGCAGCACCCAGGGTGGCAATCAGCCCCAGCATTTT | CASSTQGGNQPQHF
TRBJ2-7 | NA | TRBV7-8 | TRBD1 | TGTGCCAGCAGCTTAAATCCCGGGACAGGGGTCTACGAGCAGTACTTC | CASSLNPGTGVYEQYF
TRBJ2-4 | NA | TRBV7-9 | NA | TGTGCCAGCAGCTTAGAGGGCAAAACGGGCCAGTACTTC | CASSLEGKTGQYF
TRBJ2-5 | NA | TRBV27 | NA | TGTGCCAGCAGGGATCAAGAGACCCAGTACTTC | CASRDQETQYF
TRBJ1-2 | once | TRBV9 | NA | TGTGCCAGCAGCCGACCCGGGGGTCTCTATGGCTACACCTTC | CASSRPGGLYGYTF
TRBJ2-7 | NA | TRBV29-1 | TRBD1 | TGCAGCGCCTGCTGGGGACAGGGCTACGAGCAGTACTTC | CSACWGQGYEQYF
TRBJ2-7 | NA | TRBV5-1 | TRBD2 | TGCGCCAGCAGCCGGACTAGCGGGAGAGGGGCCTACGAGCAGTACTTC | CASSRTSGRGAYEQYF
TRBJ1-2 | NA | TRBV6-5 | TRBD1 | TGTGCCAGCAGTTATAAGGACAGGAACTATGGCTACACCTTC | CASSYKDRNYGYTF
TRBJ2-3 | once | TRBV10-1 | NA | TGCGCCAGCAGTGCAGGTGTGGGAGATACGCAGTATTTT | CASSAGVGDTQYF
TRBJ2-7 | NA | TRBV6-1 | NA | TGTGCCAGCAGTCCCGGCGGGACCATTACCTACGAGCAGTACTTC | CASSPGGTITYEQYF
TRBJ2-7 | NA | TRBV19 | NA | TGTGCCAGTAGGGACTTATCGACAGGAAGAGAATACGAGCAGTACTTC | CASRDLSTGREYEQYF
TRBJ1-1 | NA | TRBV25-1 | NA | TGTGCCAGCAGCCCCTTTGGGGGGAGCACTGAAGCTTTCTTT | CASSPFGGSTEAFF
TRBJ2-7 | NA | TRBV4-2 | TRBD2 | TGTGCCAGCAGCCAAGATCCGGCGGGACTAGCGGGAATCGAGCAGTACTTC | CASSQDPAGLAGIEQYF
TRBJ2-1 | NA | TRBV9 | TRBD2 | TGTGCCAGCAGCGTATTGGGGAGCGGGGTCTACAATGAGCAGTTCTTC | CASSVLGSGVYNEQFF
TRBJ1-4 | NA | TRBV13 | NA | TGTGCCAGCAGGGACCGAGTTAGGGAAAAACTGTTTTTT | CASRDRVREKLFF
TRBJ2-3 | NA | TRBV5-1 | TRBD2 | TGCGCCAGCAGCTCTGGACTAGCCGCTAGCACAGATACGCAGTATTTT | CASSSGLAASTDTQYF
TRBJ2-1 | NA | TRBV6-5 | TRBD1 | TGTGCCAGCAGCCAGGGACAGAACTCCTACAATGAGCAGTTCTTC | CASSQGQNSYNEQFF
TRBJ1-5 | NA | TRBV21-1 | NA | TGTGCCAGCTCTCCCCTTCCGGGCTGTGTCCCCAAGCATTTT | CASSPLPGCVPKHF
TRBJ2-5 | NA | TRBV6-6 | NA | TGTGCCAGCAGTTACGCCGCCGCGGCCATAGGAGAGACCCAGTACTTC | CASSYAAAAIGETQYF
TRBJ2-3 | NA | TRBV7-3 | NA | TGTGCCAGCAGCTTATTAGGGGATACGCAGTATTTT | CASSLLGDTQYF
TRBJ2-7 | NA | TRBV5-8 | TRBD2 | TGTGCCAGCAGAAGGCCGGGACTAGCACCCGAGCAGTACTTC | CASRRPGLAPEQYF
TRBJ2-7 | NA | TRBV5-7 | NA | TGTGCCAGCAGCCCGATGCCCTCGGGGGATGTTGCAAACGAGCAGTACTTC | CASSPMPSGDVANEQYF